The 8 T cell receptor beta chains reported below all come from one sample, sequenced in a study of beta chain features in type 1 diabetes. Whole-study results and caveats: Shorter TCRB CDR3s, moderately but significantly so, were found in Type 1 diabetes patients in all four CD4+ subsets.

These receptors have no identified antigens. The study reverse transcribed the entire isolated RNA, so it sequenced expressed TCRB transcripts. TCRdb's copy holds only in-frame clones and misses some; the assay was immunoSEQ multiplex PCR. In the table there are roughly 340,000 clones, roughly 13% of which are singletons. The sequencing sample was made of naive CD4+ T cells from blood. Source of these receptors: a woman in her late teens or twenties with type 1 diabetes.

The chain has TRBV7-9 and TRBJ1-2; 7 bases match TRBD1. Germline trimming cut 0 bases from V and 6 bases from J; bases unmatched to any gene: 4. The CDR3 is 14 residues long. CDR1 SEHNR and CDR2 FQNEAQ come from the germline V gene (reference sequence). The CDR3 sequence is CASSLAGTVHGYTF. CDR3 nucleotides: TGTGCCAGCAGCTTAGCCGGGACAGTCCATGGCTACACCTTC. The entire variable domain, with the rest obtained from reference TRBV7-9 and TRBJ1-2, is as follows: DTGVSQNPRHKITKRGQNVTFRCDPISEHNRLYWYRQTLGQGPEFLTYFQNEAQLEKSRLLSDRFSAERPKGSFSTLEIQRTEQGDSAMYLCASSLAGTVHGYTFGSGTRLTVV.

This clone was found a few times. The chain couples TRBV19 to TRBJ1-2; 7 positions match TRBD1. Trimming took 6 bases from V and 4 from J; bases not matched to a gene: 11. This CDR3 contains 15 residues. The V gene's germline CDR1 is LNHDA and CDR2 SQIVND (reference sequence). Written as DNA, the CDR3 is TGTGCCAGTAGCTCTCCGGGACAGAAACTCTATGGCTACACCTTC. This codes for CASSSPGQKLYGYTF.

J is TRBJ1-2 and V is TRBV7-3, with 11 bases identical to TRBD1. Germline assignment: CDR1 SGHTA and CDR2 FQGTGA. The length of the CDR3 is 14 residues. After removal of 2 bases from V and 8 bases from J, the junction contained 4 bases not matched to a gene. CDR3 amino acids: CASSLGQGAKGYTF. The CDR3, as DNA: TGTGCCAGCAGCTTAGGACAGGGGGCAAAAGGCTACACCTTC. Full variable domain (rest looked up from reference TRBV7-3 and TRBJ1-2): GAGVSQTPSNKVTEKGKYVELRCDPISGHTALYWYRQSLGQGPEFLIYFQGTGAADDSGLPNDRFFAVRPEGSVSTLKIQRTERGDSAVYLCASSLGQGAKGYTFGSGTRLTVV.

This clone was detected a few times. The rearrangement links TRBV19 to TRBJ1-1; D is possibly TRBD1 (6 bases). Per the germline V gene, CDR1 is LNHDA and CDR2 is SQIVND (reference sequence). This CDR3 is built from 14 residues. Trimming took 5 bases from V and 3 from J, leaving 13 bases between them. The CDR3: CASSRDRSHTEAFF. The CDR3 DNA sequence: TGTGCCAGTAGTCGCGACAGGTCACACACTGAAGCTTTCTTT.

This chain uses TRBV7-2 with TRBJ2-7; 12 nucleotides align to TRBD2. CDR1 and CDR2 from the germline V gene are SGHTA and FQGNSA. J lost 3 bases, V lost 1 base, and 4 bases had no gene match. This CDR3 is 16 amino acids long. The CDR3 is CASSLGLAGGGYEQYF. In DNA, the CDR3 is TGTGCCAGCAGCTTAGGTCTAGCGGGAGGGGGCTACGAGCAGTACTTC.

With regard to this clone: Other DNA sequences of this sample code for an identical CDR3. The J gene is TRBJ2-3, the V gene TRBV11-2, with D unresolved. Trimming stripped 4 bases from V and 0 bases from J, with 2 bases between. This CDR3 is 12 amino acids long. CDR1 and CDR2 from the germline V gene are SGHAT and FQNNGV. CDR3: CASSSSTDTQYF. The CDR3, as DNA: TGTGCCAGCAGCTCGAGCACAGATACGCAGTATTTT.

Only a few counts were recorded for this clone. The chain employs TRBV19 and TRBJ2-7; weak D call: TRBD2 (6 bases). The germline V gene has CDR1 LNHDA and CDR2 SQIVND (reference sequence). The CDR3 consists of 14 residues. V lost 3 bases, J lost 5 bases, and 14 bases lay in between. In DNA form, the CDR3 reads TGTGCCAGTAGTATCGGAGGGAACAGCAACGAGCAGTACTTC. Amino acid sequence: CASSIGGNSNEQYF.

This chain joins TRBV18 and TRBJ1-1, with D possibly TRBD1 on 6 matching bases. The V gene lost 2 bases and the J gene lost 6 bases, with 13 bases spanning the gap. This CDR3 is 14 amino acids long. CDR1 and CDR2 from the germline V gene are KGHSH and LQKENI. DNA of the CDR3: TGTGCCAGCTCACCAGTCAATCAGGGGCCTGAAGCTTTCTTT. Protein sequence: CASSPVNQGPEAFF.